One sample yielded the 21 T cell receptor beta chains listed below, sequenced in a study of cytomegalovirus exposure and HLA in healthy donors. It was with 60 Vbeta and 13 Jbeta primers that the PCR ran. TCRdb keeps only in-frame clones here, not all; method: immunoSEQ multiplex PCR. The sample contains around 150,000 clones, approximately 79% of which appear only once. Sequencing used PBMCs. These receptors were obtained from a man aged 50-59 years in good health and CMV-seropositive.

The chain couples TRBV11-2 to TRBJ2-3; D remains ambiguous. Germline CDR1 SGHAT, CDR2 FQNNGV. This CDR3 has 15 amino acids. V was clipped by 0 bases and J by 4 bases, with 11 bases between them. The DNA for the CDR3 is TGTGCCAGCAGCTTAGATCCCGGTAGCCCAGATACGCAGTATTTT. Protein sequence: CASSLDPGSPDTQYF.

As DNA, the CDR3 is TGCAGCGTTGAAGCTTTTAGCGGTAGTTCCTACAATGAGCAGTTCTTC. Encoded protein: CSVEAFSGSSYNEQFF. J is TRBJ2-1 and V is TRBV29-1; TRBD2 might be the D (6 bases). Germline V lookup: CDR1 SQVTM, CDR2 ANQGSEA. CDR3 size: 16 residues. V shed 1 base and J shed 1 base, with 14 bases lying between them.

Written as DNA, the CDR3 is TGTGCCAGCAGTTCGACTAGCGGGACCCCAGATACGCAGTATTTT. This translates into CASSSTSGTPDTQYF. The V call is TRBV6-5, the J call TRBJ2-3; 11 bases agree with TRBD2. Germline CDR1 and CDR2: MNHEY and SVGAGI. The CDR3 length is 15 residues. The ends lost 4 bases at V and 4 bases at J; junction bases unmatched: 4.

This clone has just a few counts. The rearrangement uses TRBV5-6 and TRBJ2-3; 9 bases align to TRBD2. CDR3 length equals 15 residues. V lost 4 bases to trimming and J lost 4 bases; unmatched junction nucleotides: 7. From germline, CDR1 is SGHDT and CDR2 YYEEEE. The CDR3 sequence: CASSRPSGEADTQYF. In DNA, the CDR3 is TGTGCCAGCAGCCGACCTAGCGGGGAAGCAGATACGCAGTATTTT. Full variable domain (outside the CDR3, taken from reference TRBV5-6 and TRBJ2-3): DAGVTQSPTHLIKTRGQQVTLRCSPKSGHDTVSWYQQALGQGPQFIFQYYEEEERQRGNFPDRFSGHQFPNYSSELNVNALLLGDSALYLCASSRPSGEADTQYFGPGTRLTVL.

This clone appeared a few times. The CDR3 coding sequence is TGTGCCAGCAGCTTAGTTCGGGGAAACTATGGCTACACCTTC. This encodes CASSLVRGNYGYTF. V usage is TRBV7-8 and J usage is TRBJ1-2; the D is unclear. Germline assignment: CDR1 SGHVS and CDR2 FQNEAQ. Trimming stripped 1 base from V and 2 bases from J, with 8 bases between. The CDR3 consists of 14 residues.

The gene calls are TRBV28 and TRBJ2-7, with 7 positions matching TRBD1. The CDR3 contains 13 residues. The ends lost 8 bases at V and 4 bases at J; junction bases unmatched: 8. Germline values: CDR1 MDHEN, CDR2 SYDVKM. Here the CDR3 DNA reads TGTGCCAGCTGGGGCGACAGGGATTACGAGCAGTACTTC. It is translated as CASWGDRDYEQYF. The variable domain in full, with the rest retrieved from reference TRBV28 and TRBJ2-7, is DVKVTQSSRYLVKRTGEKVFLECVQDMDHENMFWYRQDPGLGLRLIYFSYDVKMKEKGDIPEGYSVSREKKERFSLILESASTNQTSMYLCASWGDRDYEQYFGPGTRLTVT.

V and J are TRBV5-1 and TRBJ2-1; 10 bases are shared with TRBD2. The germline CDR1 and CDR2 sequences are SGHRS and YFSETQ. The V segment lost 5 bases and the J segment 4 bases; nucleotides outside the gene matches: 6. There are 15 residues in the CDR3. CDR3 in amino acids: CASRASGSGYNEQFF. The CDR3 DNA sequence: TGCGCCAGCAGGGCTAGCGGGAGTGGTTACAATGAGCAGTTCTTC.

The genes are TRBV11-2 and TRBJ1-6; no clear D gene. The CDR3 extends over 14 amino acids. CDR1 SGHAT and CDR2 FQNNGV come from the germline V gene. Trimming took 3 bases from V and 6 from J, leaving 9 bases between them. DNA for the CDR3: TGTGCCAGCAGCTTTTCACAGTCTAATTCACCCCTCCACTTT. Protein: CASSFSQSNSPLHF.

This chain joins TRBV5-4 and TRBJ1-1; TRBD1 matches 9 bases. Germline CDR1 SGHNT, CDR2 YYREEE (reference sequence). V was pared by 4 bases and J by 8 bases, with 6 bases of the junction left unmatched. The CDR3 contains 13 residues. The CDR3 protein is CASSPGGQGEAFF. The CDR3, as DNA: TGTGCCAGCAGCCCGGGGGGACAGGGCGAAGCTTTCTTT.

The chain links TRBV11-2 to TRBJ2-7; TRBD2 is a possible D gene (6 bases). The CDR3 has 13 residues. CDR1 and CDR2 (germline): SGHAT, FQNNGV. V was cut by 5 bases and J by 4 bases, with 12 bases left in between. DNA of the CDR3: TGTGCCAGCAGCAGAAGCCTAGCGTACGAGCAGTACTTC. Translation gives CASSRSLAYEQYF.

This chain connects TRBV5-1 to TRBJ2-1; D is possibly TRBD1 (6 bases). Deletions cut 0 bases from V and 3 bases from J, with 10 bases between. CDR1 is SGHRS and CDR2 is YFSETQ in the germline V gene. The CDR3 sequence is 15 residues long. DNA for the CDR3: TGCGCCAGCAGCTTGGGGCAGGGGCTCTACAATGAGCAGTTCTTC. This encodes CASSLGQGLYNEQFF.

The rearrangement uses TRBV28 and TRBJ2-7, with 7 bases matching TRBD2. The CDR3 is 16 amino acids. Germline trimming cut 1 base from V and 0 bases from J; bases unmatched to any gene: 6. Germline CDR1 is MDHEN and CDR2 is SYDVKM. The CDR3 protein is CASSLSSSGSSYEQYF. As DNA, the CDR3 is TGTGCCAGCAGTTTATCGTCTAGCGGTAGCTCCTACGAGCAGTACTTC.

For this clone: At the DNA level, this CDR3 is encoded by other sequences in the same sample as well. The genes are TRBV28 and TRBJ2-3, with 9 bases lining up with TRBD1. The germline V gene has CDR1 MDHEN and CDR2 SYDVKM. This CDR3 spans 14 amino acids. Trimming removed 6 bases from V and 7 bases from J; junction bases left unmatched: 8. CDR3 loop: CASRPPGQGYTQYF. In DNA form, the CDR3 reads TGTGCCAGCAGGCCTCCGGGACAGGGTTATACGCAGTATTTT.

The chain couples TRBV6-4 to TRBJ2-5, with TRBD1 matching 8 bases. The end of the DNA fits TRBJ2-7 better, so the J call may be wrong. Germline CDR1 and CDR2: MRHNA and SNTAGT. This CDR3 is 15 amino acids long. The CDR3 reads CASSDSGQETYEQYF. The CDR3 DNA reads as TGTGCCAGCAGTGATTCGGGACAGGAAACCTACGAGCAGTACTTC.

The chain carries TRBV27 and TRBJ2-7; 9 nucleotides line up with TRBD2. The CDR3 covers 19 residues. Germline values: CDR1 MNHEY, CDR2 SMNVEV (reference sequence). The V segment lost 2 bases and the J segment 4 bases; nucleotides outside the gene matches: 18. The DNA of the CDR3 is TGTGCCAGCAGTTTAAGAGTTTTGTCGCTAGCGGGACCAGGATACGAGCAGTACTTC. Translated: CASSLRVLSLAGPGYEQYF.

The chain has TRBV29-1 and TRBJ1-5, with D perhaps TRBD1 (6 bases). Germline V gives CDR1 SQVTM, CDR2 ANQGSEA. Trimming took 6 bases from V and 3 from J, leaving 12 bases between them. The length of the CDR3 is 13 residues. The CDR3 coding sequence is TGCAGCGTATCACAGGGTTCCAATCAGCCCCAGCATTTT. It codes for CSVSQGSNQPQHF.

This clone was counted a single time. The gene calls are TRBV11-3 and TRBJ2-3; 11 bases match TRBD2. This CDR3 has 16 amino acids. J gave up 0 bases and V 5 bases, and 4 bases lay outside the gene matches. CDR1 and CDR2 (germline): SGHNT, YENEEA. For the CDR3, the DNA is TGTGCCAGCAGCGAGGGACTAGCGGAGAGCACAGATACGCAGTATTTT. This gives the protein CASSEGLAESTDTQYF.

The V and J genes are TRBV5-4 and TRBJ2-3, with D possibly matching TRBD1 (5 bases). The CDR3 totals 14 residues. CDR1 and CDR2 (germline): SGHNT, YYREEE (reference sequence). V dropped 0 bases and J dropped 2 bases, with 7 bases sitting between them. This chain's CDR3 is CASSLGGDTDTQYF. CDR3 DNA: TGTGCCAGCAGCTTGGGGGGCGACACAGATACGCAGTATTTT.

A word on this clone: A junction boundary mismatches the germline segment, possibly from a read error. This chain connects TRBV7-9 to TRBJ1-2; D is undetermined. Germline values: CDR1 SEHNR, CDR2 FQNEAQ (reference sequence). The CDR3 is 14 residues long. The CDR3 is CSSSLPGHNYGYTF. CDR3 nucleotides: TGTTCCAGCAGCTTGCCAGGTCATAACTATGGCTACACCTTC.

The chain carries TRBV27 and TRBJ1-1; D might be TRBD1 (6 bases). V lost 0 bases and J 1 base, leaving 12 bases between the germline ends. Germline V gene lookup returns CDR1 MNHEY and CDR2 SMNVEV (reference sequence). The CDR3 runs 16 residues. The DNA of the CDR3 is TGTGCCAGCAGTTTATCGAGGGGGGGTGGGAACACTGAAGCTTTCTTT. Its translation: CASSLSRGGGNTEAFF.

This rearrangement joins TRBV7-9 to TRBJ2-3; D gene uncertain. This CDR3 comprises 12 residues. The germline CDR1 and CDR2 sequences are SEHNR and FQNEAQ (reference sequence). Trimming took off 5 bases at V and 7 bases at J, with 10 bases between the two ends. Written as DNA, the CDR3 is TGTGCCAGCAGCCCTATCGTGAATACGCAGTATTTT. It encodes CASSPIVNTQYF.